These 12 T cell receptor beta chains originate from one sample sequenced in a study of T cell repertoires in cytomegalovirus infection. Their recognized antigens are unknown. TCRdb recomputed calls from the reads with MiXCR, one row per CDR3 protein. This table has 550,000 to 700,000 distinct CDR3 sequences, 40% appearing once. The sample consisted of cultured PBMCs, taken from culture after CMV antigen stimulation. Receptors originate from a human donor in good health (CMV status not recorded). Some clones in this sample may be carry-over from other donors' samples.

This clonotype has more than one count but fewer than ten. The chain carries TRBV7-2 and TRBJ1-1; the D gene is possibly TRBD1 (6 bases). Germline V gives CDR1 SGHTA, CDR2 FQGNSA. The V end lost 5 bases, the J end lost 2 bases, and 15 bases lay between the germline ends. This CDR3 spans 15 amino acids. The CDR3, as DNA: TGTGCCAGCAGCAAGAGGGGGGGTAGAAACACTGAAGCTTTCTTT. Translated, it gives CASSKRGGRNTEAFF.

The V gene is TRBV20-1, the J gene TRBJ1-1, with D unclear. Germline V gene lookup returns CDR1 DFQATT and CDR2 SNEGSKA (reference sequence). V was cut by 5 bases and J by 7 bases, with 14 bases left in between. The CDR3 extends over 12 amino acids. CDR3 sequence: CSAGGSPLEAFF. Here the CDR3 DNA reads TGCAGTGCTGGAGGGTCGCCCCTTGAAGCTTTCTTT.

The chain carries TRBV12-3 or TRBV12-4 and TRBJ1-2, with D tentatively TRBD1 (6 bases). V lost 6 bases and J 3 bases, leaving 14 bases between the germline ends. CDR3 size: 14 residues. Here the CDR3 reads CASRGYGTYYGYTF. CDR3 nucleotide sequence: TGTGCCAGCAGGGGCTACGGGACATACTATGGCTACACCTTC.

This chain links TRBV29-1 with TRBJ2-7; no firm D call. The CDR3 is made up of 14 amino acids. V was trimmed by 0 bases and J by 4 bases, leaving 13 bases between them. Germline CDR1 and CDR2: SQVTM and ANQGSEA. CDR3 amino acids: CSVEDRGTSYEQYF. The CDR3 nucleotides are TGCAGCGTTGAAGATCGTGGCACATCTTACGAGCAGTACTTC.

The gene calls are TRBV6-1 and TRBJ2-3; perhaps TRBD1 as D (5 bases). This CDR3 spans 14 amino acids. Germline-derived CDR1 and CDR2 are MNHNS and SASEGT. The V end lost 5 bases, the J end lost 8 bases, and 17 bases lay between the germline ends. CDR3 nucleotide sequence: TGTGCCAGCAGTTATCAGGGCACAGTTGGTACGCAGTATTTT. Protein product: CASSYQGTVGTQYF.

This chain joins TRBV29-1 and TRBJ2-4; possibly TRBD1 for D (6 bases). CDR3 length: 13 amino acids. Germline-derived CDR1 and CDR2 are SQVTM and ANQGSEA. V lost 7 bases, J lost 6 bases, and 16 bases lay in between. The CDR3 DNA reads TGCAGCGGAGGGGGTGGCGTCAGAAACATTCAGTACTTC. Protein: CSGGGGVRNIQYF.

The chain combines TRBV6-2 or TRBV6-3 with TRBJ2-1, with TRBD2 identical over 14 bases. J gave up 7 bases and V 6 bases, and 5 bases lay outside the gene matches. The germline gives CDR1 MNHEY, CDR2 SVGEGT. There are 15 residues in the CDR3. The CDR3 reads CASSATSGRVNEQFF. The CDR3 nucleotides are TGTGCCAGCAGCGCGACTAGCGGGAGGGTTAATGAGCAGTTCTTC.

The J gene is TRBJ2-3, the V gene TRBV5-1; D uncertain. Per the germline V gene, CDR1 is SGHRS and CDR2 is YFSETQ. The V gene lost 4 bases and the J gene lost 2 bases, with 14 bases spanning the gap. This CDR3 has 15 residues. DNA for the CDR3: TGCGCCAGCAGCCGTGAATTGGAGTACACAGATACGCAGTATTTT. As protein: CASSRELEYTDTQYF.

This chain links TRBV7-6 with TRBJ1-1; 9 bases fit TRBD1. Trimming at V came to 4 bases and at J to 5 bases, leaving 5 bases not matched to a gene. In germline, CDR1 is SGHVS, CDR2 FNYEAQ. The CDR3 is 14 residues long. The CDR3 DNA is TGTGCCAGCAGCTCCAACAGGGGGCCTACTGAAGCTTTCTTT. Translating gives CASSSNRGPTEAFF.

The chain couples TRBV11-2 to TRBJ2-2; D call uncertain. The germline V gene has CDR1 SGHAT and CDR2 FQNNGV. Trimming left V 2 bases short and J 7 bases short, with 5 bases between. The CDR3 loop spans 12 amino acids. In DNA, the CDR3 is TGTGCCAGCAGCTTAAGACGCGGGGAGCTGTTTTTT. The encoded protein is CASSLRRGELFF.

This clonotype occurred a few times. The chain links TRBV7-6 to TRBJ2-1; D is unclear. The V end was cut by 5 bases, the J end by 0 bases, with 11 bases between. CDR1 is SGHVS, CDR2 FNYEAQ, per germline. The CDR3 loop spans 15 amino acids. The CDR3 bases are TGTGCCAGCAGCAAGGGCTTTAGCTCCTACAATGAGCAGTTCTTC. It specifies CASSKGFSSYNEQFF.

This chain uses TRBV6-2 or TRBV6-3 with TRBJ1-2; possibly TRBD1 for D (6 bases). The CDR3 is 15 residues long. Germline V lookup: CDR1 MNHEY, CDR2 SVGEGT. The germline V and J ends were trimmed by 2 bases and 11 bases, with 21 bases remaining between them. CDR3 bases: TGTGCCAGCAGTTACGCCCTCGGGACAACTCGTGGTTACACCTTC. It codes for CASSYALGTTRGYTF.